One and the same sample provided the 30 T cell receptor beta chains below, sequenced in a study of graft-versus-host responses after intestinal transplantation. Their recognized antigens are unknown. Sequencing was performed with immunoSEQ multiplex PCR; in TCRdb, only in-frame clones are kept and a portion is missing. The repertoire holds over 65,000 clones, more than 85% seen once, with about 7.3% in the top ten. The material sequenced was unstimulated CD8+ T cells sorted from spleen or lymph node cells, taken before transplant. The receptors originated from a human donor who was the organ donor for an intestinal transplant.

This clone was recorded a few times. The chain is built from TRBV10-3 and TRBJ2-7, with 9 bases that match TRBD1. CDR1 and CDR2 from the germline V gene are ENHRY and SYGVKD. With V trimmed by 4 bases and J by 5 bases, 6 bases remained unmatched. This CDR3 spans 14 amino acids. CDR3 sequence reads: CAISVGTGLNEQYF. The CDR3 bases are TGTGCCATCAGTGTAGGGACAGGGCTTAACGAGCAGTACTTC.

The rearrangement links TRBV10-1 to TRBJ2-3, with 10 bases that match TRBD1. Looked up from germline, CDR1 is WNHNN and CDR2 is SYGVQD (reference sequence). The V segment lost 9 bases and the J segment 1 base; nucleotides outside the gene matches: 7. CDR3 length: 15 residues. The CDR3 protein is CARRGQGQGTDTQYF. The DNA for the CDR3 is TGCGCCAGGAGGGGACAGGGGCAGGGCACAGATACGCAGTATTTT.

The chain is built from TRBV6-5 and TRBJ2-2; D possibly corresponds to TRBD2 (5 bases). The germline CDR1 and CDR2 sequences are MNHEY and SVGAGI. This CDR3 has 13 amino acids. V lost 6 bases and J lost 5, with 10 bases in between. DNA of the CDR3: TGTGCCAGCAGCCTACTAGGGACCGGGGAGCTGTTTTTT. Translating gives CASSLLGTGELFF.

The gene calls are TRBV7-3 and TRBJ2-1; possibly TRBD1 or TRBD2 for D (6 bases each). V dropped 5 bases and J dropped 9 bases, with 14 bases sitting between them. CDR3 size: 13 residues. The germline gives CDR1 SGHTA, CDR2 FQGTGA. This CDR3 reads CASSLTGSGEQFF. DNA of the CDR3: TGTGCCAGCAGCCTGACAGGTAGCGGTGAGCAGTTCTTC.

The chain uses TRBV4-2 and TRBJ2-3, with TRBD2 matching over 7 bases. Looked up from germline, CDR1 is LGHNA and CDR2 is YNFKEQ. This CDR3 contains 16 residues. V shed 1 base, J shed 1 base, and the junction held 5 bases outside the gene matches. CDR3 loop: CASSQVGLAGTDTQYF. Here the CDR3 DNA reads TGTGCCAGCAGCCAAGTGGGGCTAGCGGGCACAGATACGCAGTATTTT.

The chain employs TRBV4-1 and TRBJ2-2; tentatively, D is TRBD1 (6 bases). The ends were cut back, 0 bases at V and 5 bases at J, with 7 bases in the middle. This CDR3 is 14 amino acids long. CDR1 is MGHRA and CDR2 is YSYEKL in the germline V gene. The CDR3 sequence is CASSQERGTGELFF. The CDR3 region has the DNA TGCGCCAGCAGCCAAGAAAGGGGGACCGGGGAGCTGTTTTTT.

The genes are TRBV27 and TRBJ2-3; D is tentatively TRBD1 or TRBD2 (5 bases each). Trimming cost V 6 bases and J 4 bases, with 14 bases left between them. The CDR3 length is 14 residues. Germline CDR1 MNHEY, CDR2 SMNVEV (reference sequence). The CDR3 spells CASRGRQVADTQYF. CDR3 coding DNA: TGTGCCAGCAGGGGACGGCAGGTCGCAGATACGCAGTATTTT.

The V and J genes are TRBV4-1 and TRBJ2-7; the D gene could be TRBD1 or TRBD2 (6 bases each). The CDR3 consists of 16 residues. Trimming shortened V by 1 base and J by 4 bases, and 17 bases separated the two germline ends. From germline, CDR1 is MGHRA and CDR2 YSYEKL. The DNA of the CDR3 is TGCGCCAGCAGCCAAGGTCCATGGGGGGCTTCTTACGAGCAGTACTTC. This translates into CASSQGPWGASYEQYF.

The CDR3 loop reads CASSGGNTGELFF. The DNA of the CDR3 is TGCGCCAGCAGTGGGGGGAACACCGGGGAGCTGTTTTTT. The rearrangement links TRBV10-1 to TRBJ2-2; no definite D call. With 4 bases removed from V and 1 base from J, the gap between germline ends came to 4 bases. CDR3 length: 13 residues. Germline assignment: CDR1 WNHNN and CDR2 SYGVQD (reference sequence).

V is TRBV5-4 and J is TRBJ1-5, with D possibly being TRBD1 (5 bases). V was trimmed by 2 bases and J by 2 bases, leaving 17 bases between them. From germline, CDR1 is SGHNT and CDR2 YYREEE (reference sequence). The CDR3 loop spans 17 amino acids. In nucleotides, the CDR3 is TGTGCCAGCAGCTTTTGGGCGGGGACGGGTCGCAATCAGCCCCAGCATTTT. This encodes CASSFWAGTGRNQPQHF.

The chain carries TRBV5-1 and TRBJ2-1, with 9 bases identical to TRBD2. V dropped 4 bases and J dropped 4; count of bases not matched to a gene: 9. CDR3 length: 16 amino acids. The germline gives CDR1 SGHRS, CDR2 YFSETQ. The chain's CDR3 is CASSQKDTSGYNEQFF. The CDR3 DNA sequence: TGCGCCAGCAGCCAGAAGGATACTAGCGGGTACAATGAGCAGTTCTTC. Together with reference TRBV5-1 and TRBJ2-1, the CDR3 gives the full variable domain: KAGVTQTPRYLIKTRGQQVTLSCSPISGHRSVSWYQQTPGQGLQFLFEYFSETQRNKGNFPGRFSGRQFSNSRSEMNVSTLELGDSALYLCASSQKDTSGYNEQFFGPGTRLTVL.

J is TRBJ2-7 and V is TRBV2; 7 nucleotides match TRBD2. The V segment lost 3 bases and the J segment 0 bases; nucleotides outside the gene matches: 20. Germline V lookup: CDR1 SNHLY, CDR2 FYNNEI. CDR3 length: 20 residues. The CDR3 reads CASSDVRLALKMSNSYEQYF. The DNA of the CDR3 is TGTGCCAGCAGTGACGTCCGACTAGCTTTAAAGATGTCTAACTCCTACGAGCAGTACTTC.

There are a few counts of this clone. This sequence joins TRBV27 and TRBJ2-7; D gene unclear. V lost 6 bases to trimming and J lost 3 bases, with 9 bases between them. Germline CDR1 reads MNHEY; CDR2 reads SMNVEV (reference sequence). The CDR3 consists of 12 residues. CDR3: CASSLVIYEQYF. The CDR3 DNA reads TGTGCCAGCAGCCTCGTAATCTACGAGCAGTACTTC.

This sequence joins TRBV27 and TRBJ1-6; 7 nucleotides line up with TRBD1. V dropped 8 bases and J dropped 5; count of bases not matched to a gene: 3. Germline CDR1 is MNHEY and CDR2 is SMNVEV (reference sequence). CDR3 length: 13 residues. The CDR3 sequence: CASSGGNNSPLHF. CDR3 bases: TGTGCCAGCTCAGGGGGGAATAATTCACCCCTCCACTTT.

The CDR3 nucleotides read TGTGCCAGTAGTATAGTGTTCAGGGTGCAGCCCCAGCATTTT. Translating it yields CASSIVFRVQPQHF. The chain recombines TRBV19 with TRBJ1-5, with a possible D match to TRBD1 (5 bases). CDR1 is LNHDA, CDR2 SQIVND, per germline (reference sequence). The V end lost 1 base, the J end lost 7 bases, and 11 bases lay between the germline ends. This CDR3 has 14 residues.

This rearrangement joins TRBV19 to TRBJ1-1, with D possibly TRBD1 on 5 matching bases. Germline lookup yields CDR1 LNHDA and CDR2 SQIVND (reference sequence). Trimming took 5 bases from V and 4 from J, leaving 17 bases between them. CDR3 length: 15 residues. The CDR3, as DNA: TGTGCCAGTAGTCCGGGACTTTTTTACCTCACTGAAGCTTTCTTT. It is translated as CASSPGLFYLTEAFF.

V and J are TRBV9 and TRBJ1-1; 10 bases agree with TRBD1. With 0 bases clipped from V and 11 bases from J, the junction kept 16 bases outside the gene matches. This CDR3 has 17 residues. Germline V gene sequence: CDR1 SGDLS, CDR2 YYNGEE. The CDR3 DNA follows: TGTGCCAGCAGCGTAGCCAGTTGGGACAGGGGTCCCGATGAGGCTTTCTTT. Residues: CASSVASWDRGPDEAFF.

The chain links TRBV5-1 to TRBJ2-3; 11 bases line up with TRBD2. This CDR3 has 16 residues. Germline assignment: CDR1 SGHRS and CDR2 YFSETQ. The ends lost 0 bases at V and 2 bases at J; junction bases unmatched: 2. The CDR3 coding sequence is TGCGCCAGCAGCTTGGGGACTAGCGGGTACACAGATACGCAGTATTTT. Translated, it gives CASSLGTSGYTDTQYF. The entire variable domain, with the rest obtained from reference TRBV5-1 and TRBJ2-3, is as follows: KAGVTQTPRYLIKTRGQQVTLSCSPISGHRSVSWYQQTPGQGLQFLFEYFSETQRNKGNFPGRFSGRQFSNSRSEMNVSTLELGDSALYLCASSLGTSGYTDTQYFGPGTRLTVL.

For the CDR3, the DNA is TGTGCCAGCAGCTTATTCCCGGCTCTCTTAGCTTTCTTT. This sequence encodes CASSLFPALLAFF. The rearrangement joins TRBV11-3 to TRBJ1-1; the D is unclear. The germline CDR1 and CDR2 sequences are SGHNT and YENEEA. Trimming took off 2 bases at V and 10 bases at J, with 14 bases between the two ends. The CDR3 covers 13 residues.

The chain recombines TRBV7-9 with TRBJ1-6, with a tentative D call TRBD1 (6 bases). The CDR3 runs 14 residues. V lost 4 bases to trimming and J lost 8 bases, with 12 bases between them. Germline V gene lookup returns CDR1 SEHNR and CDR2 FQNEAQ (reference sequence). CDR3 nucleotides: TGTGCCAGCAGCTACCGGGACATCTATTCACCCCTCCACTTT. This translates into CASSYRDIYSPLHF.

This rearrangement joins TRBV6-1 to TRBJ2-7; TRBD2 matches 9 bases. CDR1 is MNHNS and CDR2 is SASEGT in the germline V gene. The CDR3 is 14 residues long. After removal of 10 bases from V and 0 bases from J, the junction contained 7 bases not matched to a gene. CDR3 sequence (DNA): TGTGCCACACGACTAGCGGAGAGCTCCTACGAGCAGTACTTC. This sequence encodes CATRLAESSYEQYF.

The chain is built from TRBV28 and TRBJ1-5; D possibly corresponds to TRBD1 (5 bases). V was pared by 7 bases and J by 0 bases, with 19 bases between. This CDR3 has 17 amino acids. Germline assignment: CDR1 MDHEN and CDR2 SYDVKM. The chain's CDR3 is CASIPDTIVYSNQPQHF. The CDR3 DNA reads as TGTGCCAGCATCCCGGACACTATCGTCTATAGCAATCAGCCCCAGCATTTT.

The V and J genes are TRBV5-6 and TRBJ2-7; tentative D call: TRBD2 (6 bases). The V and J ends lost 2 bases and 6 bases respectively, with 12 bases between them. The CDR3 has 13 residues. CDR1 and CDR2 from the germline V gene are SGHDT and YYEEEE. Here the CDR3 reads CASSFVVGGEQYF. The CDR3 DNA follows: TGTGCCAGCAGCTTCGTGGTCGGGGGCGAGCAGTACTTC.

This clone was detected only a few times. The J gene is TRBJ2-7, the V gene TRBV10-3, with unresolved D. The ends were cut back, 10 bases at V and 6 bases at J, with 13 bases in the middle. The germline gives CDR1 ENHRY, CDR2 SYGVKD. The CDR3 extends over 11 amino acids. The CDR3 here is CASGILSEQYF. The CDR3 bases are TGTGCCAGCGGCATTCTATCCGAGCAGTACTTC.

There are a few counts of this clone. The CDR3: CASSPLGGVAGELFF. CDR3 nucleotides: TGTGCCAGCAGTCCGCTGGGGGGGGTGGCCGGGGAGCTGTTTTTT. The genes are TRBV27 and TRBJ2-2, with 7 nucleotides matching TRBD2. Trimming at V came to 5 bases and at J to 6 bases, leaving 9 bases not matched to a gene. The CDR3 totals 15 residues. Per germline, CDR1 MNHEY and CDR2 SMNVEV (reference sequence).

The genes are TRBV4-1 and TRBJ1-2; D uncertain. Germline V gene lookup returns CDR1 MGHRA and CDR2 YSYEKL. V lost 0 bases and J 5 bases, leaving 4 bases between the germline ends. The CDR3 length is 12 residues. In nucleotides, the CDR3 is TGCGCCAGCAGCCAAGAGCTGTATGGCTACACCTTC. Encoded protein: CASSQELYGYTF.

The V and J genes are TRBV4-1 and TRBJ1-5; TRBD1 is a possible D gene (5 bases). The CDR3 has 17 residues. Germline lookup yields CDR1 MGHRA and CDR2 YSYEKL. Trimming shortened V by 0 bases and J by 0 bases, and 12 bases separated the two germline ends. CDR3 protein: CASSQDIGVYSNQPQHF. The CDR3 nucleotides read TGCGCCAGCAGCCAAGATATAGGGGTCTATAGCAATCAGCCCCAGCATTTT.

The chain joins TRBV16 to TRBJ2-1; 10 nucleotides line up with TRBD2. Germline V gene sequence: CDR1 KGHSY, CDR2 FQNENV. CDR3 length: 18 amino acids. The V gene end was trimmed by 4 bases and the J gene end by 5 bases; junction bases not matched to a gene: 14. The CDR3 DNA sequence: TGTGCCAGCAGCCTCAACCCAGTAGCGGGGGGCCTGAACAATGAGCAGTTCTTC. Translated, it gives CASSLNPVAGGLNNEQFF.

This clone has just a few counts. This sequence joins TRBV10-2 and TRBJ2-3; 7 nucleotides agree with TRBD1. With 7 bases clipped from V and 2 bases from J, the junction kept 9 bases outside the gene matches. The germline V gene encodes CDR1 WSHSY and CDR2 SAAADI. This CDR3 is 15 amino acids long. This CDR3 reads CASTSQGFATDTQYF. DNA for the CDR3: TGCGCCAGCACTTCACAGGGGTTTGCCACAGATACGCAGTATTTT.

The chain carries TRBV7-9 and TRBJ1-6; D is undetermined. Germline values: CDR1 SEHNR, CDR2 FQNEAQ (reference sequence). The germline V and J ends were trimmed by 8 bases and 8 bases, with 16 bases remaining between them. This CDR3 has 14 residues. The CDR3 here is CASREVEEDSPLHF. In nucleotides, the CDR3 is TGTGCCAGCCGAGAAGTAGAGGAGGATTCACCCCTCCACTTT.